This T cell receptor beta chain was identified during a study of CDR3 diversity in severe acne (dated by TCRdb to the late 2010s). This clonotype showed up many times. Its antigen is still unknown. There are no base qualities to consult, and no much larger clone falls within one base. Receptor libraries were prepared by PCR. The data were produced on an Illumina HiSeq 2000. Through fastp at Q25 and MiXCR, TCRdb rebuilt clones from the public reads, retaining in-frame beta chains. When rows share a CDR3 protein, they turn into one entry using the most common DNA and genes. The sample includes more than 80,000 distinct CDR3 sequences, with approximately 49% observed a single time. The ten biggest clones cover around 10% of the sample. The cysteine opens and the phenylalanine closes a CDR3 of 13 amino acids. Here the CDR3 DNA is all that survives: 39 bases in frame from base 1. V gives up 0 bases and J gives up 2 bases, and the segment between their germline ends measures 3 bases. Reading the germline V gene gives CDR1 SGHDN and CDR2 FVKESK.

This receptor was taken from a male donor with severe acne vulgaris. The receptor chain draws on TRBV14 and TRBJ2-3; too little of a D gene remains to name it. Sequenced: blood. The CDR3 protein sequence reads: CASSQDLTDTQYF. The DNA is TGTGCCAGCAGCCAAGATCTCACAGATACGCAGTATTTT.